Following are 28 T cell receptor beta chains from one sample sequenced in a study of vaccination and CD4 T cells after COVID-19. An Oncomine TCR Beta short-read assay was used to sequence the DNA from cultured CD4+ T cells. In TCRdb, the PCR reads were re-called with MiXCR into one record per CDR3 protein. Among around 10,000 distinct CDR3 sequences listed, 68% were seen once. Treatment: roughly 10-day PBMC culture with coronavirus spike peptide pools or control peptides (ViraFEST assay). The antigens for these receptors are not known. The source material was CD4+ T cells from blood, cultured in vitro, sampled before SARS-CoV-2 vaccination. The receptors shown here come from a human donor who had recovered from COVID-19.

The chain recombines TRBV20-1 with TRBJ1-1; D unresolved. Germline CDR1 DFQATT, CDR2 SNEGSKA (reference sequence). The V and J ends lost 0 bases and 0 bases respectively, with 11 bases between them. This CDR3 spans 15 amino acids. The CDR3 loop is CSARETAVMNTEAFF. CDR3 bases: TGCAGTGCTAGAGAAACGGCAGTGATGAACACTGAAGCTTTCTTT.

The V gene is TRBV5-4, the J gene TRBJ2-3; TRBD2 agrees at 12 bases. Germline loops: CDR1 SGHNT, CDR2 YYREEE (reference sequence). Unmatched junction bases numbered 2, after V lost 1 base and J lost 2 bases. This CDR3 spans 16 amino acids. The CDR3 sequence is CASSLTSGRYTDTQYF. CDR3 bases: TGTGCCAGCAGCTTGACTAGCGGGAGGTACACAGATACGCAGTATTTT.

The chain links TRBV10-3 to TRBJ2-7; D may be TRBD1 (5 bases). Trimming removed 0 bases at V and 5 bases at J, with 8 bases between. The CDR3 contains 13 residues. CDR1 and CDR2 (germline): ENHRY, SYGVKD. Here the CDR3 DNA reads TGTGCCATCAGTGAGTCTTGGGGCGACGAGCAGTACTTC. This gives the protein CAISESWGDEQYF.

J is TRBJ1-5 and V is TRBV28; D is unresolved. This CDR3 has 12 amino acids. Trimming cost V 5 bases and J 5 bases, with 7 bases left between them. Germline CDR1 reads MDHEN; CDR2 reads SYDVKM. The CDR3 DNA sequence: TGTGCCAGCAGTCCCCCCTATCAGCCCCAGCATTTT. It specifies CASSPPYQPQHF.

The CDR3 DNA is TGTGCCAGTAGTACGGGACAGGGGGAAGGTCAGCCCCAGCATTTT. Protein sequence: CASSTGQGEGQPQHF. The chain carries TRBV19 and TRBJ1-5; 11 bases align to TRBD1. Per germline, CDR1 LNHDA and CDR2 SQIVND (reference sequence). V dropped 4 bases and J dropped 6; count of bases not matched to a gene: 5. There are 15 residues in the CDR3.

J is TRBJ2-1 and V is TRBV20-1; TRBD2 is a possible D gene (6 bases). The CDR3 loop spans 12 amino acids. Between the trimmed V and J ends, which lost 6 bases and 7 bases, there was a span of 13 bases. Germline CDR1 is DFQATT and CDR2 is SNEGSKA (reference sequence). CDR3: CSAGGPRNEQFF. The CDR3 bases are TGCAGTGCCGGGGGACCTCGGAATGAGCAGTTCTTC.

This chain joins TRBV25-1 and TRBJ2-5, with D perhaps assigned TRBD1 or TRBD2 (5 bases each). CDR1 and CDR2 from the germline V gene are MGHDK and SYGVNS. This CDR3 comprises 13 residues. V dropped 5 bases and J dropped 5 bases, with 12 bases sitting between them. This chain's CDR3 is CASSNMGEETQYF. CDR3 nucleotides: TGTGCCAGCAGTAATATGGGGGAGGAGACCCAGTACTTC.

This clonotype was seen only a few times. The chain has TRBV28 and TRBJ1-5; D ambiguous. The CDR3 consists of 14 residues. The V end was cut by 5 bases, the J end by 4 bases, with 12 bases between. Per the germline V gene, CDR1 is MDHEN and CDR2 is SYDVKM. CDR3 sequence reads: CASSPLNGNQPQHF. The DNA of the CDR3 is TGTGCCAGCAGTCCGCTTAACGGGAATCAGCCCCAGCATTTT.

J is TRBJ2-5 and V is TRBV7-9; 11 bases map to TRBD1. The germline V gene has CDR1 SEHNR and CDR2 FQNEAQ (reference sequence). This CDR3 has 18 amino acids. The junction had 10 bases not matched to a gene; V was cut back by 3 bases and J by 1 base. This CDR3 reads CASSFLPGQGESQETQYF. The CDR3 nucleotides read TGTGCCAGCAGCTTCCTGCCGGGACAGGGGGAATCCCAAGAGACCCAGTACTTC.

The V gene is TRBV7-2, the J gene TRBJ2-7, with D perhaps matching TRBD2 (5 bases). The CDR3 extends over 15 amino acids. The V end was cut by 1 base, the J end by 7 bases, with 17 bases between. Germline-derived CDR1 and CDR2 are SGHTA and FQGNSA. This chain's CDR3 is CASSLGAQRTGEQYF. The CDR3 bases are TGTGCCAGCAGCTTAGGAGCCCAGCGGACGGGGGAGCAGTACTTC.

V and J are TRBV20-1 and TRBJ2-2; tentatively, D is TRBD1 (5 bases). CDR3 length equals 14 residues. V was pared by 4 bases and J by 1 base, with 10 bases between. From germline, CDR1 is DFQATT and CDR2 SNEGSKA (reference sequence). The CDR3 DNA follows: TGCAGTGCTACTGACAGTGGGAACACCGGGGAGCTGTTTTTT. Amino acids: CSATDSGNTGELFF.

The chain recombines TRBV7-8 with TRBJ2-4; D is undetermined. The CDR3 loop spans 15 amino acids. The V gene's germline CDR1 is SGHVS and CDR2 FQNEAQ. V gave up 5 bases and J gave up 1 base, with 12 bases separating them. The DNA for the CDR3 is TGTGCCAGCAGCCCCGGACCCCTGGCCAAAAACATTCAGTACTTC. It encodes CASSPGPLAKNIQYF.

This clonotype showed up just a few times. The V call is TRBV6-5, the J call TRBJ1-1; D unclear. The CDR3 totals 16 residues. CDR1 and CDR2 from the germline V gene are MNHEY and SVGAGI. The V end lost 0 bases, the J end lost 4 bases, and 15 bases lay between the germline ends. CDR3 in DNA: TGTGCCAGCAGTTACTCGACTTTGGGGTTGAGCACTGAAGCTTTCTTT. Translating it yields CASSYSTLGLSTEAFF.

The chain has TRBV2 and TRBJ2-7, with TRBD2 identical over 10 bases. CDR3 length equals 15 residues. From germline, CDR1 is SNHLY and CDR2 FYNNEI. The J segment lost 6 bases and the V segment lost 3 bases, leaving 8 bases of the junction unmatched. The CDR3 protein is CASSELVAGGFEQYF. The CDR3 DNA follows: TGTGCCAGCAGTGAGTTGGTAGCGGGAGGTTTCGAGCAGTACTTC.

The chain joins TRBV27 to TRBJ2-3, with 13 bases lining up with TRBD2. The CDR3 totals 16 residues. Trimming took 6 bases from V and 4 from J; bases not matched to a gene: 7. Germline-derived CDR1 and CDR2 are MNHEY and SMNVEV (reference sequence). The CDR3 DNA follows: TGTGCCAGCAGCCCTACCGGGACTAGCGGGGCAGATACGCAGTATTTT. Amino acid sequence: CASSPTGTSGADTQYF.

This chain joins TRBV6-1 and TRBJ1-2; D not resolved. Per germline, CDR1 MNHNS and CDR2 SASEGT. The germline V and J ends were trimmed by 6 bases and 6 bases, with 11 bases remaining between them. The CDR3 totals 12 residues. DNA for the CDR3: TGTGCCAGCAGCGAGGGCCGGAATGGCTACACCTTC. Translating it yields CASSEGRNGYTF.

This chain joins TRBV19 and TRBJ2-1; 9 bases agree with TRBD1. Trimming removed 5 bases from V and 4 bases from J; junction bases left unmatched: 12. CDR3 length: 17 residues. Germline V gene data show CDR1 as LNHDA and CDR2 as SQIVND (reference sequence). The CDR3 sequence is CASSPAIQGAGYNEQFF. CDR3 bases: TGTGCCAGTAGTCCCGCCATACAGGGGGCTGGGTACAATGAGCAGTTCTTC.

The chain couples TRBV20-1 to TRBJ2-5, with D unresolved. V lost 6 bases and J 0 bases, leaving 11 bases between the germline ends. Germline assignment: CDR1 DFQATT and CDR2 SNEGSKA (reference sequence). The CDR3 sequence is 13 residues long. CDR3 sequence (DNA): TGCAGTGCCGCTGACGGATACCAAGAGACCCAGTACTTC. Protein product: CSAADGYQETQYF.

This clonotype is medium-sized (0.01 to 0.1%). The J gene is TRBJ2-6, the V gene TRBV20-1; no clear D. With 2 bases removed from V and 0 bases from J, the gap between germline ends came to 8 bases. The germline CDR1 and CDR2 sequences are DFQATT and SNEGSKA (reference sequence). This CDR3 is 15 amino acids long. The CDR3, as DNA: TGCAGTGCTAGACGAACTTTCTCTGGGGCCAACGTCCTGACTTTC. It is translated as CSARRTFSGANVLTF.

The chain carries TRBV6-2 or TRBV6-3 and TRBJ1-1, with D tentatively TRBD1 (5 bases). With 2 bases removed from V and 10 bases from J, the gap between germline ends came to 17 bases. The CDR3 spans 14 residues. The germline CDR1 and CDR2 sequences are MNHEY and SVGEGT. As DNA, the CDR3 is TGTGCCAGCAGTTACCAGGGATCTTCTTCTGGAGCTTTCTTT. It encodes CASSYQGSSSGAFF.

This chain joins TRBV19 and TRBJ2-2, with a weak D call TRBD2 (5 bases). Germline assignment: CDR1 LNHDA and CDR2 SQIVND (reference sequence). The V and J ends lost 5 bases and 4 bases respectively, with 11 bases between them. The CDR3 is 14 amino acids. This CDR3 reads CASSSYGVTGELFF. For the CDR3, the DNA is TGTGCCAGTAGTTCCTACGGGGTCACCGGGGAGCTGTTTTTT.

The chain recombines TRBV7-3 with TRBJ2-3; 7 bases are a match to TRBD2. With V trimmed by 5 bases and J by 5 bases, 10 bases remained unmatched. This CDR3 spans 15 amino acids. Per germline, CDR1 SGHTA and CDR2 FQGTGA. CDR3 protein: CASSAGTTVLDTQYF. The CDR3 bases are TGTGCCAGCAGCGCCGGGACTACCGTTTTAGATACGCAGTATTTT. The complete variable domain, with remaining parts taken from reference TRBV7-3 and TRBJ2-3, reads GAGVSQTPSNKVTEKGKYVELRCDPISGHTALYWYRQSLGQGPEFLIYFQGTGAADDSGLPNDRFFAVRPEGSVSTLKIQRTERGDSAVYLCASSAGTTVLDTQYFGPGTRLTVL.

The chain employs TRBV7-8 and TRBJ2-5; the match to TRBD2 covers 10 bases. V was pared by 4 bases and J by 2 bases, with 4 bases of the junction left unmatched. The CDR3 has 15 amino acids. In germline, CDR1 is SGHVS, CDR2 FQNEAQ. This chain's CDR3 is CASSWGTSAQETQYF. Here the CDR3 DNA reads TGTGCCAGCAGCTGGGGGACTAGCGCGCAAGAGACCCAGTACTTC.

This chain joins TRBV7-9 and TRBJ2-7; possibly TRBD1 for D (6 bases). Trimming stripped 5 bases from V and 3 bases from J, with 14 bases between. The CDR3 covers 14 residues. Germline V gene lookup returns CDR1 SEHNR and CDR2 FQNEAQ (reference sequence). This CDR3 reads CASSRGQSLYEQYF. For the CDR3, the DNA is TGTGCCAGCAGCAGAGGACAGTCTCTCTACGAGCAGTACTTC.

The rearrangement uses TRBV30 and TRBJ2-7; possible D gene TRBD1, 5 bases. This CDR3 has 15 amino acids. The V end was cut by 5 bases, the J end by 3 bases, with 20 bases between. From germline, CDR1 is GTSNPN and CDR2 SVGIG (reference sequence). The CDR3: CAWSIRKGPHYEQYF. In DNA form, the CDR3 reads TGTGCCTGGTCGATCCGGAAGGGGCCACACTACGAGCAGTACTTC.

The chain has TRBV6-1 and TRBJ2-7; D is uncertain. This CDR3 is 13 amino acids long. V was trimmed by 7 bases and J by 0 bases, leaving 10 bases between them. In germline, CDR1 is MNHNS, CDR2 SASEGT. The CDR3 sequence is CASITERSYEQYF. CDR3 coding DNA: TGTGCCAGCATTACGGAACGCTCCTACGAGCAGTACTTC.

The genes are TRBV21-1 and TRBJ2-7; the D call TRBD1 from the table was never checked on the DNA. TRBV21-1 is a pseudogene segment. The CDR3 has 14 residues. The CDR3 DNA follows: TGTGCCAGCAGCAAAGCAACAGGGATCTACGAGCAGTACTTC. It codes for CASSKATGIYEQYF.

This clonotype was observed a single time. The chain links TRBV6-5 to TRBJ1-1; D might be TRBD1 (5 bases). Germline V gene data show CDR1 as MNHEY and CDR2 as SVGAGI. The CDR3 runs to 16 residues. V was pared by 0 bases and J by 4 bases, with 15 bases between. The CDR3 DNA is TGTGCCAGCAGTTACTCGATGACCAGGGAAATCACTGAAGCTTTCTTT. Amino acid sequence: CASSYSMTREITEAFF.